This T cell receptor (beta chain) was captured by sequencing in a study of blood T cell repertoires in COVID-19. Study in general: COVID-19 samples from acute and convalescent phases originated in the United States, Italy and Spain. Sources were T cells, B-cell-depleted T cells, or PBMCs; the material itself was cDNA or gDNA.

V was clipped by 3 bases and J by 6 bases; unmatched bases: 9. The germline V gene has CDR1 SGHAT and CDR2 FQNNGV. CDR3 length: 15 amino acids. This study enrolled people aged roughly 18 to 90 from 20 to 25 US geographic areas. Sequenced by immunoSEQ multiplex PCR; TCRdb stores in-frame clones only, minus some. The table lists approximately 180,000 clones, approximately 79% of them singletons. The sample consisted of PBMCs or T cells enriched from blood (not recorded which). The chain is built from TRBV11-2 and TRBJ1-2; 8 positions agree with TRBD1. This receptor was taken from a woman aged 55-69 years with acute COVID-19. The CDR3, as DNA: TGTGCCAGCAGCTTTTCGAGGACAGGGTCCGATGGCTACACCTTC. Protein: CASSFSRTGSDGYTF.